Shown below are 28 T cell receptor beta chains from a single sample sequenced in a study of blood T cell repertoires in COVID-19. TCRdb's table, derived via immunoSEQ multiplex PCR, lists solely in-frame clones and lacks some. The top ten clones hold less than 20% of a sample with 210,000 or so clones, around four fifths of them seen once. Sample: peripheral blood. These receptors originate from a woman of 80 years or more with active or convalescent COVID-19.

The chain carries TRBV6-2 or TRBV6-3 and TRBJ2-1, with D possibly TRBD2 on 6 matching bases. V gave up 4 bases and J gave up 3 bases, with 16 bases separating them. Looked up from germline, CDR1 is MNHEY and CDR2 is SVGEGT. The CDR3 sequence is 16 residues long. CDR3 loop: CASSFLGGSLYNEQFF. CDR3 DNA: TGTGCCAGCAGTTTTCTCGGGGGTAGCCTCTACAATGAGCAGTTCTTC.

The CDR3 DNA reads TGTGCCAGTAACGCCAGGGTTGTCGCCGGGGAGCTGTTTTTT. It yields the protein CASNARVVAGELFF. The chain couples TRBV19 to TRBJ2-2; D possibly corresponds to TRBD1 (5 bases). V lost 7 bases, J lost 6 bases, and 15 bases lay in between. Germline CDR1 and CDR2: LNHDA and SQIVND (reference sequence). This CDR3 has 14 residues.

This rearrangement joins TRBV7-8 to TRBJ2-1; 14 bases match TRBD2. Germline-derived CDR1 and CDR2 are SGHVS and FQNEAQ. The V gene end was trimmed by 5 bases and the J gene end by 5 bases; junction bases not matched to a gene: 14. The CDR3 totals 19 residues. CDR3 sequence: CASSRWGLAGESVNNEQFF. CDR3 DNA sequence: TGTGCCAGCAGCCGATGGGGACTAGCGGGAGAGTCTGTAAACAATGAGCAGTTCTTC.

The rearrangement joins TRBV9 to TRBJ2-2; 7 positions agree with TRBD1. The ends lost 4 bases at V and 7 bases at J; junction bases unmatched: 10. Per the germline V gene, CDR1 is SGDLS and CDR2 is YYNGEE. CDR3 length equals 15 residues. The CDR3 DNA is TGTGCCAGCAGCTCGAGCACAGGGGCGGGCGGGGAGCTGTTTTTT. Protein sequence: CASSSSTGAGGELFF. Using reference TRBV9 and TRBJ2-2 for the parts outside the CDR3, the full variable domain is DSGVTQTPKHLITATGQRVTLRCSPRSGDLSVYWYQQSLDQGLQFLIQYYNGEERAKGNILERFSAQQFPDLHSELNLSSLELGDSALYFCASSSSTGAGGELFFGEGSRLTVL.

J is TRBJ2-2 and V is TRBV19, with a possible D match to TRBD2 (7 bases). This CDR3 contains 15 residues. V lost 5 bases and J 7 bases, leaving 17 bases between the germline ends. Per germline, CDR1 LNHDA and CDR2 SQIVND (reference sequence). CDR3 region: CASSGRGTLVGELFF. The CDR3 nucleotides are TGTGCCAGTAGTGGGAGGGGGACCCTCGTCGGGGAGCTGTTTTTT. Filled out from reference TRBV19 and TRBJ2-2, the complete variable domain reads DGGITQSPKYLFRKEGQNVTLSCEQNLNHDAMYWYRQDPGQGLRLIYYSQIVNDFQKGDIAEGYSVSREKKESFPLTVTSAQKNPTAFYLCASSGRGTLVGELFFGEGSRLTVL.

This chain joins TRBV2 and TRBJ2-1, with D tentatively TRBD2 (7 bases). The CDR3 spans 14 residues. V was trimmed by 7 bases and J by 6 bases, leaving 16 bases between them. The V gene's germline CDR1 is SNHLY and CDR2 FYNNEI. The CDR3 reads CASTTLRGGNEQFF. Written as DNA, the CDR3 is TGTGCCAGCACTACCCTGAGGGGGGGCAATGAGCAGTTCTTC.

The chain uses TRBV19 and TRBJ2-1, with a tentative D call TRBD2 (6 bases). The CDR3 totals 12 residues. CDR1 is LNHDA and CDR2 is SQIVND in the germline V gene (reference sequence). V lost 5 bases and J lost 9, with 11 bases in between. The CDR3 loop reads CASSVRESEQFF. The CDR3 nucleotides read TGTGCCAGTAGTGTCCGGGAGTCTGAGCAGTTCTTC.

The chain couples TRBV27 to TRBJ1-5; D gene unclear. Trimming removed 3 bases from V and 3 bases from J, with 9 bases in between. This CDR3 comprises 14 residues. The V gene's germline CDR1 is MNHEY and CDR2 SMNVEV (reference sequence). The CDR3 loop is CASSFGQFNQPQHF. As DNA, the CDR3 is TGTGCCAGCAGTTTTGGGCAGTTCAATCAGCCCCAGCATTTT.

This chain connects TRBV27 to TRBJ1-1, with D possibly being TRBD1 (6 bases). V lost 6 bases, J lost 1 base, and 15 bases lay in between. The CDR3 length is 15 residues. Per the germline V gene, CDR1 is MNHEY and CDR2 is SMNVEV (reference sequence). CDR3 DNA sequence: TGTGCCAGCAGACCCTTGAAGGGGGAGAACACTGAAGCTTTCTTT. Its translation: CASRPLKGENTEAFF.

The CDR3 DNA follows: TGTGCCAGCCACCTCACAGCCAATAATGAAAAACTGTTTTTT. Residues: CASHLTANNEKLFF. The gene calls are TRBV6-4 and TRBJ1-4; D is unclear. This CDR3 has 14 amino acids. V was pared by 8 bases and J by 4 bases, with 14 bases between. CDR1 and CDR2 from the germline V gene are MRHNA and SNTAGT.

This rearrangement joins TRBV12-5 to TRBJ2-5, with 7 positions matching TRBD1. The CDR3 is made up of 13 amino acids. Germline V gives CDR1 LGHNT, CDR2 FRNRAP. J was trimmed by 4 bases and V by 5 bases; bases with no gene match: 4. The CDR3 loop reads CASGPTGAETQYF. CDR3 DNA sequence: TGTGCTAGTGGTCCTACAGGGGCAGAGACCCAGTACTTC.

This clone was picked up a small number of times. The chain uses TRBV7-2 and TRBJ2-1; D might be TRBD2 (5 bases). The V gene's germline CDR1 is SGHTA and CDR2 FQGNSA. The V end lost 2 bases, the J end lost 3 bases, and 11 bases lay between the germline ends. This CDR3 is 15 amino acids long. The DNA for the CDR3 is TGTGCCAGCAGCTTATCGAGACTAAACTACAATGAGCAGTTCTTC. Its protein is CASSLSRLNYNEQFF.

The chain carries TRBV28 and TRBJ1-5, with D possibly TRBD1 on 5 matching bases. V was shortened by 10 bases and J by 4 bases, with 11 bases between the two germline ends. CDR3 size: 12 residues. Germline V gives CDR1 MDHEN, CDR2 SYDVKM. CDR3 sequence reads: CATTPGNQPQHF. In DNA, the CDR3 is TGTGCCACCACCCCAGGGAATCAGCCCCAGCATTTT. The full variable domain, in which reference TRBV28 and TRBJ1-5 provide the parts outside the CDR3, is DVKVTQSSRYLVKRTGEKVFLECVQDMDHENMFWYRQDPGLGLRLIYFSYDVKMKEKGDIPEGYSVSREKKERFSLILESASTNQTSMYLCATTPGNQPQHFGDGTRLSIL.

The chain joins TRBV3-1 (or the pseudogene TRBV3-2) to TRBJ2-3; TRBD2 aligns across 8 bases. CDR3 length equals 14 residues. Unmatched junction bases numbered 4, after V lost 6 bases and J lost 2 bases. Germline CDR1 reads LGHDT; CDR2 reads YNNKEL (reference sequence). This CDR3 is CASSFSGNTDTQYF. The CDR3 region has the DNA TGTGCCAGCAGTTTTAGCGGGAACACAGATACGCAGTATTTT.

The gene calls are TRBV7-2 and TRBJ2-3, with D possibly TRBD1 on 5 matching bases. This CDR3 is 15 amino acids long. The ends were cut back, 2 bases at V and 0 bases at J, with 9 bases in the middle. Germline lookup yields CDR1 SGHTA and CDR2 FQGNSA. Written as DNA, the CDR3 is TGTGCCAGCAGCTTAAATACAGGAAGCACAGATACGCAGTATTTT. It encodes CASSLNTGSTDTQYF.

The chain combines TRBV12-3 or TRBV12-4 with TRBJ1-6; a weak D match, TRBD1 (6 bases). This CDR3 contains 12 residues. Trimming pared 6 bases from V and 11 bases from J, leaving 11 bases between. The CDR3 coding sequence is TGTGCCAGCAGCACACAGGGTGCACCCCTCCACTTT. Translating it yields CASSTQGAPLHF.

This chain links TRBV6-5 with TRBJ1-3, with D possibly being TRBD1 (5 bases). Germline-derived CDR1 and CDR2 are MNHEY and SVGAGI. There are 15 residues in the CDR3. Trimming removed 6 bases at V and 1 base at J, with 13 bases between. CDR3 amino acids: CASRPYRTSGNTIYF. CDR3 DNA: TGTGCCAGCAGACCCTACAGGACATCTGGAAACACCATATATTTT.

V usage is TRBV29-1 and J usage is TRBJ1-1; no definite D call. Trimming removed 3 bases from V and 0 bases from J, with 5 bases in between. Germline V CDR1 and CDR2: SQVTM, ANQGSEA. This CDR3 contains 12 residues. For the CDR3, the DNA is TGCAGCGTTGAGAGGGTGAACACTGAAGCTTTCTTT. This sequence encodes CSVERVNTEAFF.

The V gene is TRBV5-1, the J gene TRBJ1-1, with D perhaps matching TRBD1 (5 bases). Trimming pared 0 bases from V and 5 bases from J, leaving 11 bases between. The CDR3 totals 14 residues. Germline-derived CDR1 and CDR2 are SGHRS and YFSETQ. CDR3 coding DNA: TGCGCCAGCAGCTTGGATGCCGGGGGGACTGAAGCTTTCTTT. It yields the protein CASSLDAGGTEAFF.

The chain carries TRBV7-9 and TRBJ1-1; 8 positions match TRBD1. The CDR3 sequence is 14 residues long. V gave up 5 bases and J gave up 1 base; unmatched junction bases: 3. Germline V gene sequence: CDR1 SEHNR, CDR2 FQNEAQ (reference sequence). In DNA, the CDR3 is TGTGCCAGCAGCGTGACAGGGGCGAACACTGAAGCTTTCTTT. Encoded protein: CASSVTGANTEAFF.

V gene TRBV9 combines with J gene TRBJ2-2; 10 bases are shared with TRBD1. This CDR3 is 15 amino acids long. The ends lost 4 bases at V and 4 bases at J; junction bases unmatched: 4. Looked up from germline, CDR1 is SGDLS and CDR2 is YYNGEE. CDR3 loop: CASSPRTGGTGELFF. The CDR3 DNA follows: TGTGCCAGCAGCCCTAGGACAGGGGGCACCGGGGAGCTGTTTTTT. Based on the CDR3 plus reference TRBV9 and TRBJ2-2, the full variable domain is DSGVTQTPKHLITATGQRVTLRCSPRSGDLSVYWYQQSLDQGLQFLIQYYNGEERAKGNILERFSAQQFPDLHSELNLSSLELGDSALYFCASSPRTGGTGELFFGEGSRLTVL.

The genes are TRBV7-8 and TRBJ2-5; possible D gene TRBD1, 6 bases. The V gene lost 5 bases and the J gene lost 3 bases, with 10 bases spanning the gap. The CDR3 runs to 13 residues. Germline V gives CDR1 SGHVS, CDR2 FQNEAQ. CDR3 sequence (DNA): TGTGCCAGCAGCCCCGGACAGAAAGAGACCCAGTACTTC. Translation: CASSPGQKETQYF.

The chain has TRBV7-3 and TRBJ2-3; D call uncertain. Trimming cost V 1 base and J 5 bases, with 10 bases left between them. This CDR3 has 14 residues. Germline V gene sequence: CDR1 SGHTA, CDR2 FQGTGA. CDR3 nucleotide sequence: TGTGCCAGCAGCTTAATGACTGGCGGAGATACGCAGTATTTT. Amino acid sequence: CASSLMTGGDTQYF.

This clone was detected a few times. This sequence joins TRBV27 and TRBJ1-2, with TRBD1 as a possible D gene (5 bases). The V gene lost 5 bases and the J gene lost 2 bases, with 18 bases spanning the gap. The V gene's germline CDR1 is MNHEY and CDR2 SMNVEV (reference sequence). The CDR3 length is 16 residues. CDR3 protein: CASSPMTAPANYGYTF. The CDR3 bases are TGTGCCAGCAGTCCAATGACAGCCCCCGCAAACTATGGCTACACCTTC.

The V gene is TRBV18, the J gene TRBJ1-1; TRBD1 aligns across 8 bases. The V gene's germline CDR1 is KGHSH and CDR2 LQKENI. This CDR3 has 16 residues. V shed 0 bases and J 1 base; nucleotides not matched to a gene: 4. Here the CDR3 reads CASSPPFDRGNTEAFF. CDR3 coding DNA: TGTGCCAGCTCACCACCGTTCGACAGGGGGAACACTGAAGCTTTCTTT.

This chain uses TRBV7-9 with TRBJ1-2; D ambiguous. Germline V CDR1 and CDR2: SEHNR, FQNEAQ (reference sequence). This CDR3 has 13 amino acids. The V end lost 3 bases, the J end lost 8 bases, and 13 bases lay between the germline ends. CDR3 loop: CASSLAGVWGYTF. For the CDR3, the DNA is TGTGCCAGCAGCTTGGCAGGTGTGTGGGGCTACACCTTC.

The gene calls are TRBV6-4 and TRBJ1-3, with a weak D call TRBD1 (5 bases). V lost 4 bases and J lost 6, with 13 bases in between. The CDR3 sequence is 14 residues long. CDR1 and CDR2 (germline): MRHNA, SNTAGT. The CDR3 is CASSVTWTLNTIYF. The CDR3 DNA sequence: TGTGCCAGCAGTGTTACTTGGACACTAAACACCATATATTTT.

This rearrangement joins TRBV5-1 to TRBJ2-7, with D possibly TRBD2 on 5 matching bases. The CDR3 contains 14 residues. Germline CDR1 reads SGHRS; CDR2 reads YFSETQ. V lost 5 bases, J lost 5 bases, and 17 bases lay in between. CDR3 in amino acids: CASRRGREYDEQYF. CDR3 DNA: TGCGCCAGCAGACGGGGTAGGGAGTATGACGAGCAGTACTTC.